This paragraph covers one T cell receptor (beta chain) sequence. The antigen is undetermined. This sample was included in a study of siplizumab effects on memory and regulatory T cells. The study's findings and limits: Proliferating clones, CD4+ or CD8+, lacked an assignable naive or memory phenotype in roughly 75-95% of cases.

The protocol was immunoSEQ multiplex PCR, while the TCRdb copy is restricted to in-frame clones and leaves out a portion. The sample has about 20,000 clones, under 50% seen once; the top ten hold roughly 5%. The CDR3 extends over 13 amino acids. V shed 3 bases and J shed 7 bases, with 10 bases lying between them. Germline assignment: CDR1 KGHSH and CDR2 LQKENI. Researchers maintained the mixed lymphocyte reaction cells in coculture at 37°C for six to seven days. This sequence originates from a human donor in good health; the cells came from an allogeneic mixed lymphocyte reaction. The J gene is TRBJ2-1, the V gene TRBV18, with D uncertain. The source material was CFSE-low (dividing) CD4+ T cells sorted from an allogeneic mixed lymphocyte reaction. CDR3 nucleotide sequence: TGTGCCAGCTCACCCCCGACTTTAAATGAGCAGTTCTTC. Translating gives CASSPPTLNEQFF.